This entry lists 6 T cell receptor beta chains sequenced from one sample in a study of monozygotic twins with inflammatory bowel disease. TCRdb re-called the 5' RACE reads and shows each CDR3 protein once, DNA omitted. The repertoire shows some 440,000 distinct CDR3 sequences; the top ten hold about 2.4%. Sequencing input: blood. All receptors come from a human donor with ulcerative colitis or Crohn's disease, or a healthy co-twin of an affected twin (not recorded which).

The chain links TRBV27 to TRBJ2-2; TCRdb selects TRBD2, and the lack of DNA leaves this call unchecked. This CDR3 spans 15 amino acids. The V gene's germline CDR1 is MNHEY and CDR2 SMNVEV (reference sequence). CDR3: CASSLGGPRFGELFF.

The chain links TRBV18 to TRBJ1-1. Germline CDR1 is KGHSH and CDR2 is LQKENI. CDR3 length equals 16 residues. This CDR3 is CASSPSTMNLNTEAFF.

V is TRBV20-1 and J is TRBJ2-1; without DNA, the TCRdb call of TRBD2 cannot be checked. This CDR3 is 16 amino acids long. Germline V gene data show CDR1 as DFQATT and CDR2 as SNEGSKA (reference sequence). The CDR3 protein is CSAAGGGKTFYNEQFF.

The chain links TRBV20-1 to TRBJ2-7; TCRdb reports TRBD1, a call that lacks DNA to check it against. Germline lookup yields CDR1 DFQATT and CDR2 SNEGSKA (reference sequence). The CDR3 has 14 residues. The CDR3 sequence is CSARGGENSHEQYF.

J is TRBJ1-1 and V is TRBV7-9. The CDR3 has 13 amino acids. Germline V gene sequence: CDR1 SEHNR, CDR2 FQNEAQ (reference sequence). CDR3 region: CASSFMDGRPAFF.

The chain is built from TRBV4-2 and TRBJ2-3; with no DNA, the TCRdb D assignment of TRBD2 cannot be verified. CDR1 is LGHNA and CDR2 is YNFKEQ in the germline V gene. The CDR3 is 17 amino acids. CDR3 region: CASSQGGSGVNTDTQYF.